These T cell receptor beta chains were read from a single sample in a study of blood T cell repertoires in COVID-19. Sequencing used immunoSEQ multiplex PCR; TCRdb keeps in-frame clones, though not all of them. This sample yields a few hundred thousand clones, of which around 85% are seen a single time; about 3.6% belongs to the top ten. Sequencing was carried out using peripheral blood. The origin of the receptors is a young woman with acute or convalescent COVID-19. Each CDR3 is given with its conserved first and last residue. D genes are given only for firm matches. Size values are once, few and many counts, or a class for expanded clones, and some rows have none.

V gene,J gene,D gene,clone size,CDR3 length,CDR3 DNA,CDR3 protein
TRBV12-3/TRBV12-4,TRBJ2-5,TRBD2,-,13,TGTGCCAGCAGTTTAGGCCGGAGCGGGGACCAGTACTTC,CASSLGRSGDQYF
TRBV5-4,TRBJ1-6,TRBD1,few,14,TGTGCCACGGGCCGGGACAGAGATAATTCACCCCTCCACTTT,CATGRDRDNSPLHF
TRBV11-1,TRBJ1-4,-,-,15,TGTGCCAGCAGCCGCAAGACTGGCCCAGGGGAAAAACTGTTTTTT,CASSRKTGPGEKLFF
TRBV28,TRBJ1-6,-,-,13,TGTGCCAGCATATCTACCCTGAATTCACCCCTCCACTTT,CASISTLNSPLHF
TRBV6-5,TRBJ1-2,TRBD1,-,15,TGTGCCAGCAGGGCCGGGACAGGGGGTAACTATGGCTACACCTTC,CASRAGTGGNYGYTF
TRBV27,TRBJ1-5,TRBD1,few,17,TGTGCCAGCAGTTTACCACCACAGGGGGCTAGAAGGCAGCCCCAGCATTTT,CASSLPPQGARRQPQHF
TRBV11-2,TRBJ1-1,TRBD1,-,14,TGTGCCAGCAGCTTTGACAGGGGGAGCACTGAAGCTTTCTTT,CASSFDRGSTEAFF
TRBV9,TRBJ1-6,TRBD1,-,14,TGTGCCAGCTCCGGGACAGACTATAATTCACCCCTCCACTTT,CASSGTDYNSPLHF
TRBV11-2,TRBJ2-2,TRBD2,-,15,TGTGCCAGCAGCCAGCGGGAGGGCCGGGGCGGGGAGCTGTTTTTT,CASSQREGRGGELFF
TRBV27,TRBJ2-2,TRBD2,-,18,TGTGCCAGCAGTCCCAACTGGCGAGCGGGAGGGCCTAAAGGGGAGCTGTTTTTT,CASSPNWRAGGPKGELFF
TRBV5-4,TRBJ2-3,-,many,15,TGTGCCAGCAGCTTGGCCCTGGGCGAAGCAGATACGCAGTATTTT,CASSLALGEADTQYF
TRBV5-1,TRBJ1-6,-,-,13,TGCGCCAGCAGCCCTCAGGGGAATTCACCCCTCCACTTT,CASSPQGNSPLHF
TRBV19,TRBJ2-1,TRBD1,-,14,TGTGCCAGTAGTATCTGGACAGGGAACAATGAGCAGTTCTTC,CASSIWTGNNEQFF
TRBV6-5,TRBJ1-6,-,-,13,TGTGCCAGCAGTCCAGGGGAAAATTCACCCCTCCACTTT,CASSPGENSPLHF
TRBV19,TRBJ1-2,-,-,12,TGTGCCAGTAGTAACCCCAGCTATGGCTACACCTTC,CASSNPSYGYTF
TRBV28,TRBJ1-1,-,-,12,TGTGCCAGCAGTCCCCAGGGTTCCGGAGCTTTCTTT,CASSPQGSGAFF